The 26 T cell receptor beta chains presented below share a single source sample, sequenced in a study of blood T cells in healthy people across ages. Next came a second PCR, run for about 7 to 11 cycles, which used a sample-barcoded 5' primer along with a J-beta primer mix. Each CDR3 protein is one row after TCRdb ran MiXCR on the 5' RACE reads. This sample yields about a million distinct CDR3 sequences, of which roughly 51% are seen a single time; roughly a fifth belongs to the top ten. The sample consisted of blood. The source is an older woman in good health.

The V gene is TRBV4-1, the J gene TRBJ1-5; no clear D gene. V gave up 4 bases and J gave up 3 bases, with 13 bases separating them. Germline-derived CDR1 and CDR2 are MGHRA and YSYEKL. This CDR3 has 15 residues. CDR3 DNA sequence: TGCGCCAGCAGCCCGGTGTGGGTTGCCAATCAGCCCCAGCATTTT. Translated: CASSPVWVANQPQHF.

The gene calls are TRBV29-1 and TRBJ2-4; D not certain. V lost 1 base and J 0 bases, leaving 4 bases between the germline ends. Germline V gene lookup returns CDR1 SQVTM and CDR2 ANQGSEA. The CDR3 is made up of 13 amino acids. The CDR3 nucleotides read TGCAGCGTTGAAGTTACAGCCAAAAACATTCAGTACTTC. Translation gives CSVEVTAKNIQYF.

The V call is TRBV12-3 or TRBV12-4, the J call TRBJ1-4, with D hard to call. Trimming left V 1 base short and J 8 bases short, with 5 bases between. CDR3 length: 12 amino acids. CDR3 region: CASSLGQEKLFF. The CDR3 DNA follows: TGTGCCAGCAGTTTAGGGCAGGAAAAACTGTTTTTT.

The gene calls are TRBV25-1 and TRBJ2-7, with D maybe TRBD2 (6 bases). This CDR3 comprises 15 residues. Trimming took off 4 bases at V and 2 bases at J, with 15 bases between the two ends. Per the germline V gene, CDR1 is MGHDK and CDR2 is SYGVNS. Written as DNA, the CDR3 is TGTGCCAGCAGTGGGGGGGTACAACCTCCCTACGAGCAGTACTTC. This sequence encodes CASSGGVQPPYEQYF.

V gene TRBV20-1 combines with J gene TRBJ2-5; TRBD2 might be the D (5 bases). Germline values: CDR1 DFQATT, CDR2 SNEGSKA (reference sequence). The CDR3 is made up of 13 amino acids. Trimming shortened V by 3 bases and J by 11 bases, and 19 bases separated the two germline ends. Here the CDR3 reads CSARSGFGHEQYF. The CDR3 nucleotides read TGCAGTGCTAGGTCGGGATTCGGGCATGAGCAGTACTTC.

The V call is TRBV9, the J call TRBJ2-7; D gene unclear. This CDR3 contains 13 residues. CDR1 SGDLS and CDR2 YYNGEE come from the germline V gene. V lost 0 bases and J lost 5, with 9 bases in between. The CDR3 protein is CASSVALYDEQYF. CDR3 DNA: TGTGCCAGCAGCGTAGCCTTATATGACGAGCAGTACTTC.

As DNA, the CDR3 is TGTGCCATCGGGAGGGGGCACAACGAGCAGTACTTC. It encodes CAIGRGHNEQYF. The chain has TRBV10-3 and TRBJ2-5, with D perhaps assigned TRBD1 or TRBD2 (7 bases each). The J call is in doubt because the DNA end fits TRBJ2-7 better. The CDR3 sequence is 12 residues long. Per germline, CDR1 ENHRY and CDR2 SYGVKD.

The sample holds a few counts of this clonotype. This rearrangement joins TRBV12-3 or TRBV12-4 to TRBJ2-1; D tentatively fits TRBD1 or TRBD2 (5 bases each). This CDR3 is 13 amino acids long. The germline V and J ends were trimmed by 8 bases and 6 bases, with 14 bases remaining between them. In DNA, the CDR3 is TGTGCCAGCTTTCGGGTTGGGGGCAATGAGCAGTTCTTC. Amino acids: CASFRVGGNEQFF.

This clonotype was seen a few times. This chain uses TRBV29-1 with TRBJ2-7; weak D call: TRBD2 (5 bases). The CDR3 is 13 residues long. In germline, CDR1 is SQVTM, CDR2 ANQGSEA. Trimming took off 7 bases at V and 0 bases at J, with 13 bases between the two ends. The CDR3 nucleotides read TGCAGCGCTAGGACTCGGAGCTCCTACGAGCAGTACTTC. Protein sequence: CSARTRSSYEQYF.

V and J are TRBV28 and TRBJ2-2; no clear D. This CDR3 comprises 13 residues. The germline V and J ends were trimmed by 6 bases and 5 bases, with 10 bases remaining between them. Per germline, CDR1 MDHEN and CDR2 SYDVKM. CDR3 in amino acids: CASRSRSTGELFF. The CDR3 region has the DNA TGTGCCAGCAGATCACGGTCGACCGGGGAGCTGTTTTTT.

This clonotype was counted between two and nine times. CDR3 in amino acids: CASSLRRGNTGELFF. In DNA, the CDR3 is TGTGCCAGCAGTTTACGGAGGGGGAACACCGGGGAGCTGTTTTTT. V gene TRBV12-3 or TRBV12-4 combines with J gene TRBJ2-2, with a weak D call TRBD2 (6 bases). Trimming took 2 bases from V and 1 from J, leaving 8 bases between them. This CDR3 is 15 amino acids long.

For the CDR3, the DNA is TGCGCCAGCAGCCAAGATCCTCAGGGTGGGGTCTACGAGCAGTACTTC. Protein sequence: CASSQDPQGGVYEQYF. The chain joins TRBV4-1 to TRBJ2-7, with a possible D match to TRBD1 (5 bases). The CDR3 runs to 16 residues. Germline-derived CDR1 and CDR2 are MGHRA and YSYEKL. Deletions cut 0 bases from V and 3 bases from J, with 15 bases between.

The chain has TRBV27 and TRBJ2-5; maybe TRBD2 (6 bases). The tail of the sequence fits TRBJ2-7 better, so the J call may be wrong. Germline assignment: CDR1 MNHEY and CDR2 SMNVEV (reference sequence). The CDR3 spans 16 residues. In DNA, the CDR3 is TGTGCCAGCAGTTTATCTCGGGCGGGAACCCCCTACGAGCAGTACTTC. Residues: CASSLSRAGTPYEQYF.

This clonotype was seen more than once but under ten times. The CDR3 nucleotides are TGCAGTGCTAGTTCGCAGGGGGGTGGCTACACCTTC. Translating it yields CSASSQGGGYTF. The gene calls are TRBV20-1 and TRBJ1-2; the match to TRBD1 covers 7 bases. V gave up 3 bases and J gave up 7 bases; unmatched junction bases: 5. Per germline, CDR1 DFQATT and CDR2 SNEGSKA (reference sequence). The CDR3 is 12 residues long.

This clonotype was picked up one time. The chain combines TRBV20-1 with TRBJ2-1; a weak D match, TRBD2 (5 bases). The J call may be incorrect, as the DNA end agrees better with TRBJ2-7. The CDR3 has 11 amino acids. The germline CDR1 and CDR2 sequences are DFQATT and SNEGSKA (reference sequence). In nucleotides, the CDR3 is TGCAGTGCAGGACTCTACAATGAGCAGTACTTC. Its translation: CSAGLYNEQYF.

The V and J genes are TRBV21-1 and TRBJ2-1; no check of the table's D call, TRBD1, against the DNA was made. TRBV21-1 constitutes a pseudogene. This CDR3 region has 14 residues. The CDR3 DNA reads TGTGCCCCCAAGGTGAGACAGGGAAACAATGAGCAGTTCTTC. Protein: CAPKVRQGNNEQFF.

V and J are TRBV4-3 and TRBJ1-4, with 7 bases fitting TRBD1. The CDR3 runs to 15 residues. V dropped 1 base and J dropped 3; count of bases not matched to a gene: 2. The germline V gene encodes CDR1 LGHNA and CDR2 YSLEER. The DNA for the CDR3 is TGCGCCAGCAGCCAAGGGGGACAGCCTAATGAAAAACTGTTTTTT. Amino acids: CASSQGGQPNEKLFF.

The gene calls are TRBV5-1 and TRBJ2-7, with 8 bases lining up with TRBD1. The CDR3 consists of 14 residues. V dropped 5 bases and J dropped 3; count of bases not matched to a gene: 7. CDR1 SGHRS and CDR2 YFSETQ come from the germline V gene. CDR3 sequence (DNA): TGCGCCAGCAGACCCGCTACAGGGGGCTACGAGCAGTACTTC. Translation gives CASRPATGGYEQYF.

The V call is TRBV5-1, the J call TRBJ2-1, with a weak D call TRBD2 (5 bases). Germline V gene sequence: CDR1 SGHRS, CDR2 YFSETQ. V was trimmed by 4 bases and J by 2 bases, leaving 16 bases between them. The CDR3 spans 16 residues. CDR3 nucleotides: TGCGCCAGCAGCCGTCAGGAGGCAGTCCCCTACAATGAGCAGTTCTTC. Translated: CASSRQEAVPYNEQFF.

This clonotype has only a few counts. This chain joins TRBV3-1 and TRBJ1-2; no clear D. Trimming cost V 1 base and J 6 bases, with 9 bases left between them. The CDR3 is 13 amino acids. Germline V gene sequence: CDR1 LGHDT, CDR2 YNNKEL (reference sequence). The DNA for the CDR3 is TGTGCCAGCAGCCAAGGCAGCCTCAATGGCTACACCTTC. Amino acid sequence: CASSQGSLNGYTF.

The V call is TRBV7-2, the J call TRBJ2-1, with TRBD2 identical over 7 bases. V lost 1 base to trimming and J lost 2 bases; unmatched junction nucleotides: 5. Germline V gene lookup returns CDR1 SGHTA and CDR2 FQGNSA. This CDR3 is 16 amino acids long. The CDR3 nucleotides are TGTGCCAGCAGCTTAGGGACTAGTAGTGCCTACAATGAGCAGTTCTTC. Its translation is CASSLGTSSAYNEQFF. Full variable domain (outside the CDR3, taken from reference TRBV7-2 and TRBJ2-1): GAGVSQSPSNKVTEKGKDVELRCDPISGHTALYWYRQSLGQGLEFLIYFQGNSAPDKSGLPSDRFSAERTGGSVSTLTIQRTQQEDSAVYLCASSLGTSSAYNEQFFGPGTRLTVL.

The V call is TRBV28, the J call TRBJ2-7, with 10 bases aligning to TRBD1. This CDR3 contains 15 residues. CDR1 is MDHEN, CDR2 SYDVKM, per germline. V gave up 4 bases and J gave up 6 bases; unmatched junction bases: 9. The CDR3 loop is CASSSPTGGIPEQYF. The CDR3 nucleotides read TGTGCCAGCAGTTCCCCGACAGGGGGCATCCCCGAGCAGTACTTC.

About this clonotype: A clone one base away is much larger, so this may be a read error. Here the CDR3 DNA reads TGTGCCCGCAGTTCTGCTTTCAGCGAGCAGTACTTC. Translation: CARSSAFSEQYF. The V gene is TRBV12-3 or TRBV12-4, the J gene TRBJ2-4; no clear D. TRBJ2-7 explains the end of the DNA better; the J call may be wrong. The CDR3 length is 12 residues.

The chain combines TRBV4-2 with TRBJ2-4; 8 nucleotides align to TRBD1. Matching the DNA end better, TRBJ2-7 makes the J call doubtful. CDR1 is LGHNA and CDR2 is YNFKEQ in the germline V gene. The CDR3 is 15 amino acids. As DNA, the CDR3 is TGTGCCAGCAGCCATCAGGGGGCCTCGCGGTACGAGCAGTACTTC. Protein: CASSHQGASRYEQYF.

This clonotype was observed a handful of times. The gene calls are TRBV4-3 and TRBJ2-6, with D perhaps TRBD1 or TRBD2 (6 bases each). The CDR3 is 18 amino acids. The germline CDR1 and CDR2 sequences are LGHNA and YSLEER. V was trimmed by 0 bases and J by 0 bases, leaving 12 bases between them. The CDR3 loop is CASSQDWGRGSGANVLTF. CDR3 in DNA: TGCGCCAGCAGCCAAGATTGGGGGCGGGGCTCTGGGGCCAACGTCCTGACTTTC.

This clonotype was detected only once. The chain employs TRBV28 and TRBJ1-2, with TRBD1 as a possible D gene (5 bases). The germline V gene encodes CDR1 MDHEN and CDR2 SYDVKM. CDR3 length: 11 residues. Trimming shortened V by 7 bases and J by 7 bases, and 10 bases separated the two germline ends. The CDR3, as DNA: TGTGCCAGCAACGGGGGGGGTGGCTACACCTTC. Translated, it gives CASNGGGGYTF.